These 12 T cell receptor beta chains were all obtained from the same sample, sequenced in a study of cytomegalovirus exposure and HLA in healthy donors. It was with 60 Vbeta and 13 Jbeta primers that the PCR ran. Only in-frame clones appear in the TCRdb table, and some are missing; sequencing was by immunoSEQ multiplex PCR. This table has about 60,000 clones, approximately 70% appearing once. Sequenced sample: PBMCs. All receptors come from a woman aged 60-75 years in good health and CMV-seropositive.

The V and J genes are TRBV6-1 and TRBJ1-1, with TRBD1 matching 7 bases. The CDR3 runs to 13 residues. CDR1 MNHNS and CDR2 SASEGT come from the germline V gene. V shed 7 bases, J shed 1 base, and the junction held 3 bases outside the gene matches. CDR3 nucleotides: TGTGCCAGCACCCGACAGGGGAACACTGAAGCTTTCTTT. Translated: CASTRQGNTEAFF.

The chain combines TRBV5-1 with TRBJ1-1; D is possibly TRBD1 (5 bases). With 0 bases removed from V and 5 bases from J, the gap between germline ends came to 11 bases. CDR3 length: 14 amino acids. Germline lookup yields CDR1 SGHRS and CDR2 YFSETQ. CDR3 region: CASSLVTGETEAFF. The DNA of the CDR3 is TGCGCCAGCAGCTTGGTTACGGGGGAAACTGAAGCTTTCTTT.

This clone has only a few counts. This chain uses TRBV28 with TRBJ1-1; 7 bases are a match to TRBD1. The CDR3 has 14 amino acids. CDR1 is MDHEN and CDR2 is SYDVKM in the germline V gene. V shed 10 bases, J shed 0 bases, and the junction held 8 bases outside the gene matches. The CDR3 DNA follows: TGTGCCACCTTGATACAGGGGATGAACACTGAAGCTTTCTTT. This gives the protein CATLIQGMNTEAFF.

This clone was counted once. The CDR3 reads CASSDSGTGDNQPQHF. In DNA, the CDR3 is TGTGCCAGCAGCGATTCCGGGACAGGGGACAATCAGCCCCAGCATTTT. This chain joins TRBV5-6 and TRBJ1-5; 10 bases line up with TRBD1. This CDR3 has 16 amino acids. Trimming at V came to 4 bases and at J to 3 bases, leaving 7 bases not matched to a gene. The germline gives CDR1 SGHDT, CDR2 YYEEEE. The variable domain in full, with the rest retrieved from reference TRBV5-6 and TRBJ1-5, is DAGVTQSPTHLIKTRGQQVTLRCSPKSGHDTVSWYQQALGQGPQFIFQYYEEEERQRGNFPDRFSGHQFPNYSSELNVNALLLGDSALYLCASSDSGTGDNQPQHFGDGTRLSIL.

This clone was seen once. This chain uses TRBV7-2 with TRBJ2-1, with 9 bases fitting TRBD1. V was pared by 5 bases and J by 1 base, with 6 bases of the junction left unmatched. The germline gives CDR1 SGHTA, CDR2 FQGNSA. The CDR3 length is 16 residues. The CDR3: CASSPTGGGSYNEQFF. CDR3 bases: TGTGCCAGCAGCCCCACAGGGGGCGGATCCTACAATGAGCAGTTCTTC.

Of note for this clone: The junction does not match germline at one end; this may be a read error. Within the sample, other DNA sequences also encode this same CDR3. The chain combines TRBV7-6 with TRBJ2-7; D is possibly TRBD2 (6 bases). Per germline, CDR1 SGHVS and CDR2 FNYEAQ. This CDR3 contains 14 residues. CDR3 bases: TGCGCCAGCAGCTTAGCGGACACCCCGGGCGAGCAGTACTTC. The encoded protein is CASSLADTPGEQYF.

In its sample, this clone was seen a few times. The chain recombines TRBV6-5 with TRBJ2-1; 7 positions match TRBD1. The V gene's germline CDR1 is MNHEY and CDR2 SVGAGI. The J segment lost 7 bases and the V segment lost 1 base, leaving 1 base of the junction unmatched. The CDR3 length is 13 residues. CDR3 sequence reads: CASSYLQGNEQFF. CDR3 bases: TGTGCCAGCAGTTACTTACAGGGGAATGAGCAGTTCTTC.

The J gene is TRBJ2-7, the V gene TRBV2; 8 bases match TRBD1. Germline trimming cut 8 bases from V and 3 bases from J; bases unmatched to any gene: 6. Germline V gene data show CDR1 as SNHLY and CDR2 as FYNNEI. There are 13 residues in the CDR3. The CDR3 nucleotides read TGTGCCAGCGGCCGGGACAGGATCTACGAGCAGTACTTC. The encoded protein is CASGRDRIYEQYF.

V gene TRBV19 combines with J gene TRBJ1-2; 8 bases agree with TRBD1. V trimming: 4 bases; J trimming: 4 bases; junction bases outside the gene matches: 5. This CDR3 contains 14 residues. CDR1 and CDR2 from the germline V gene are LNHDA and SQIVND (reference sequence). This chain's CDR3 is CASSNQGASYGYTF. CDR3 DNA sequence: TGTGCCAGTAGTAACCAGGGGGCCTCCTATGGCTACACCTTC.

The chain links TRBV19 to TRBJ1-4, with D perhaps matching TRBD1 (5 bases). V shed 7 bases and J shed 8 bases, with 20 bases lying between them. This CDR3 has 15 amino acids. CDR1 is LNHDA, CDR2 SQIVND, per germline (reference sequence). CDR3 nucleotide sequence: TGTGCCAGTACCCTAACCGGAGGGGCAGGCGAAAAACTGTTTTTT. As protein: CASTLTGGAGEKLFF.

The genes are TRBV27 and TRBJ1-2; tentative D call: TRBD1 (6 bases). CDR1 MNHEY and CDR2 SMNVEV come from the germline V gene (reference sequence). The CDR3 is made up of 12 amino acids. The V gene lost 6 bases and the J gene lost 10 bases, with 15 bases spanning the gap. CDR3: CASRSGTRAYTF. The CDR3 DNA reads TGTGCCAGCAGATCCGGGACAAGGGCCTACACCTTC.

This clone was counted only a few times. The chain recombines TRBV28 with TRBJ2-7, with TRBD2 as a possible D gene (6 bases). Trimming cost V 6 bases and J 0 bases, with 15 bases left between them. Germline lookup yields CDR1 MDHEN and CDR2 SYDVKM. This CDR3 is built from 15 residues. CDR3 protein: CASSLFGGPSYEQYF. The CDR3 nucleotides read TGTGCCAGCAGCCTATTCGGGGGACCCTCCTACGAGCAGTACTTC.